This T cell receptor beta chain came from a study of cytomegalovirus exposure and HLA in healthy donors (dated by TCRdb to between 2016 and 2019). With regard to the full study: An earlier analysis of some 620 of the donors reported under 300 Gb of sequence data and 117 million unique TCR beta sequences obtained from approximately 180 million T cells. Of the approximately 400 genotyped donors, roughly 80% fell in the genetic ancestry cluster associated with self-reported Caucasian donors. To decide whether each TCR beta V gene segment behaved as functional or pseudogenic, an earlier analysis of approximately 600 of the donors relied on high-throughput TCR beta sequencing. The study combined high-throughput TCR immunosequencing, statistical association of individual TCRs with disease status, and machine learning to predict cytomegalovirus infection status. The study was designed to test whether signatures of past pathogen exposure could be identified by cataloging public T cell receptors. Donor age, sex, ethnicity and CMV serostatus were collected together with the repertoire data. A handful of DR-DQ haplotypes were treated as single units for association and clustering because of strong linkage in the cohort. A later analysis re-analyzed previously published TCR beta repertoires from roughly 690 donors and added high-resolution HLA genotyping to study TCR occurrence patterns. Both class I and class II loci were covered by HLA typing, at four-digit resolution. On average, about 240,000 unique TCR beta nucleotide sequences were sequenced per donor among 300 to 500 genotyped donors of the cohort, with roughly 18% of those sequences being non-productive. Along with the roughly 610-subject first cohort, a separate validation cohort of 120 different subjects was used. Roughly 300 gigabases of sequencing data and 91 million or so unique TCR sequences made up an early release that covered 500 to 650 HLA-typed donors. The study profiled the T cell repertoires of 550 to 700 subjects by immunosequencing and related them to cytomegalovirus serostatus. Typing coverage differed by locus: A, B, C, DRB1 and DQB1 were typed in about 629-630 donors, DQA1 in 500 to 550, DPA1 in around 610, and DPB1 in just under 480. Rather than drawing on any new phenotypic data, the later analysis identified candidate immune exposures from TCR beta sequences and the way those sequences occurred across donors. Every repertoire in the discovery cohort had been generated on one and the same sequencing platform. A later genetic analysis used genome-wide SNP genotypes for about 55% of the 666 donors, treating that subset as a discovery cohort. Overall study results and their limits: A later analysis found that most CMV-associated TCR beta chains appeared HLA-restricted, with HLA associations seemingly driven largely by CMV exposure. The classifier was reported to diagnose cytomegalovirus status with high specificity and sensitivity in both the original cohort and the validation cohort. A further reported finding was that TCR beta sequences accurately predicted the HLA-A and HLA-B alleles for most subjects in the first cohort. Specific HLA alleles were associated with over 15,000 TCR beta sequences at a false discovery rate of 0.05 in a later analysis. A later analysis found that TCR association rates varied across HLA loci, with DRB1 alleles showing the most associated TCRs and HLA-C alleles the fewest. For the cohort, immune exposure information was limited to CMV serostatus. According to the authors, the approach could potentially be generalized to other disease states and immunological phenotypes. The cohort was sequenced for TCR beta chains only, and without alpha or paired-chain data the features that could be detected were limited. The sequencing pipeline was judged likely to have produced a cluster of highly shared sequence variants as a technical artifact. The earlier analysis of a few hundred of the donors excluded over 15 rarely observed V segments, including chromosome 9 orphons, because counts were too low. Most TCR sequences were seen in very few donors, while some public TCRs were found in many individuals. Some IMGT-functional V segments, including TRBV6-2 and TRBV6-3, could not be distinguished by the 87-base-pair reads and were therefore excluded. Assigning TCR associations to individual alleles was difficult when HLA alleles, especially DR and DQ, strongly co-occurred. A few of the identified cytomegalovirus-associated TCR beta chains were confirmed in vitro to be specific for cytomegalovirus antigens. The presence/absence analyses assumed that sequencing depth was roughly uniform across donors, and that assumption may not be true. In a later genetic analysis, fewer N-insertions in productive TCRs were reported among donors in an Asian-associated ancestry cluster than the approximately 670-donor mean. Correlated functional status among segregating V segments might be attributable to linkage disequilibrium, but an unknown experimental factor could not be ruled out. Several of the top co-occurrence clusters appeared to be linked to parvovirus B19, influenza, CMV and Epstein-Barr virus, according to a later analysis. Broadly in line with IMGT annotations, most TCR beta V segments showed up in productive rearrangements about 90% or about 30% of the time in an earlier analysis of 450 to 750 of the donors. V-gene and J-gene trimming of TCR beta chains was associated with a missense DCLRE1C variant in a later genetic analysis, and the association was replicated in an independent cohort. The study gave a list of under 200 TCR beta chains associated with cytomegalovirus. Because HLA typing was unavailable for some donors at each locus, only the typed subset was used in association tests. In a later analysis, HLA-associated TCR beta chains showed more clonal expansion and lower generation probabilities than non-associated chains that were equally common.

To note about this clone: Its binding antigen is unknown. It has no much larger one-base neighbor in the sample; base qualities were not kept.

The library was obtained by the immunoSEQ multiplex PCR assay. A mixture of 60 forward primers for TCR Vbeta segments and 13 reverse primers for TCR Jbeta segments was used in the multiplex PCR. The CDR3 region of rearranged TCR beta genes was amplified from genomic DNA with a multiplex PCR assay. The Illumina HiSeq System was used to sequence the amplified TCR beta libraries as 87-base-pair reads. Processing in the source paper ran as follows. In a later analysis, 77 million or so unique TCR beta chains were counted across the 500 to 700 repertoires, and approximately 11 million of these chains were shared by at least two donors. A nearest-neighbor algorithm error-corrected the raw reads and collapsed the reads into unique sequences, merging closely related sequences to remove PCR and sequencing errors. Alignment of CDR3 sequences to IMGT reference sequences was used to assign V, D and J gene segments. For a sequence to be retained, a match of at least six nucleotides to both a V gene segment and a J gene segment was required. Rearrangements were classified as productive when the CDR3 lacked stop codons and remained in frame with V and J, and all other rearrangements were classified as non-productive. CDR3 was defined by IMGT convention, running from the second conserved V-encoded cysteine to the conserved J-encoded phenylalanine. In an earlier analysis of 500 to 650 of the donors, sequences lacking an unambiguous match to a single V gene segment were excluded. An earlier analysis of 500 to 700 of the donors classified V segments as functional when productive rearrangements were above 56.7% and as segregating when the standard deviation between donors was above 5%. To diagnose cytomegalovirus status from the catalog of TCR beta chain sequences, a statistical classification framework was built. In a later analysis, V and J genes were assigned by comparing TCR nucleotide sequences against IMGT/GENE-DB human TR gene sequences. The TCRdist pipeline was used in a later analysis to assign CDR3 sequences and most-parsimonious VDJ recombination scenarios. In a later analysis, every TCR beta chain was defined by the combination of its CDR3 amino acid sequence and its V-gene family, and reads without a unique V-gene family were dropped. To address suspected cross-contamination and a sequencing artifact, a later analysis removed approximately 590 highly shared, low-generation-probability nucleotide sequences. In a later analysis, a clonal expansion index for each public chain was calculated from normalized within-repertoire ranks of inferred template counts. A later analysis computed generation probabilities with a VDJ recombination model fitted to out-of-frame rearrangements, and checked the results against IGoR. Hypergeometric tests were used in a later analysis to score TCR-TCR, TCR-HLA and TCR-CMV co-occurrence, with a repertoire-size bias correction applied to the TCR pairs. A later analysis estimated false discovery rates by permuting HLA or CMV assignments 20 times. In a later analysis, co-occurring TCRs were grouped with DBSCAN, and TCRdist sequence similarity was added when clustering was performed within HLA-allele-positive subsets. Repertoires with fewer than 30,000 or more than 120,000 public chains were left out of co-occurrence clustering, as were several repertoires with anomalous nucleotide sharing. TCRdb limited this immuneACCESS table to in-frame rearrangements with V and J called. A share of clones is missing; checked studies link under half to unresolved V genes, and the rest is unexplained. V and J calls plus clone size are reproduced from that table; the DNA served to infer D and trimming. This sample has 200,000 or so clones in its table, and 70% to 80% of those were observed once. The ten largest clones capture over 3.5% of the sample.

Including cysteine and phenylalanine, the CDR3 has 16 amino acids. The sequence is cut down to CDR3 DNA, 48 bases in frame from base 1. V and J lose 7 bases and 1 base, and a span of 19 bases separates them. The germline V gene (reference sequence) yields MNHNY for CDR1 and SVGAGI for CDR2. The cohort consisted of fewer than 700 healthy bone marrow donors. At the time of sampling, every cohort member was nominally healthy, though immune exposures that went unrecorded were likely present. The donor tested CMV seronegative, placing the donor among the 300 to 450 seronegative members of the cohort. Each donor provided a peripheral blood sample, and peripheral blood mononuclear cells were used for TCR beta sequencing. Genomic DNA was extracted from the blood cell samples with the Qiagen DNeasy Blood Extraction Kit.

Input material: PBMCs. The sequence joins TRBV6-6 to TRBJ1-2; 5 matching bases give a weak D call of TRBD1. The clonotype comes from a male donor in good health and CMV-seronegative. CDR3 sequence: CASTIRAGRLNYGYTF. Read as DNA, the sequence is TGTGCCAGCACCATACGGGCGGGACGGCTTAACTATGGCTACACCTTC.